These 10 T cell receptor beta chains were sequenced from one sample in a study of blood T cell repertoires in COVID-19. Only in-frame clones appear in the TCRdb table, and some are missing; sequencing was by immunoSEQ multiplex PCR. The sample lists about 46,000 clones, 70% to 90% seen once, with around 32% in the top ten. Material: peripheral blood. The receptor set was obtained from a woman of 80 years or more with COVID-19, enrolled during active disease.

V usage is TRBV7-3 and J usage is TRBJ2-2; 7 nucleotides match TRBD1. The CDR3 loop spans 13 amino acids. V shed 4 bases, J shed 6 bases, and the junction held 2 bases outside the gene matches. CDR1 is SGHTA and CDR2 is FQGTGA in the germline V gene. This CDR3 is CASSSQGAGELFF. The CDR3 nucleotides are TGTGCCAGCAGCTCCCAGGGGGCCGGGGAGCTGTTTTTT.

This chain links TRBV4-1 with TRBJ1-1; D ambiguous. From germline, CDR1 is MGHRA and CDR2 YSYEKL. The CDR3 covers 16 residues. Trimming pared 0 bases from V and 4 bases from J, leaving 15 bases between. As DNA, the CDR3 is TGCGCCAGCAGCCAAGATGTGGGAGGTGGCGGCACTGAAGCTTTCTTT. Translated, it gives CASSQDVGGGGTEAFF.

The sample holds one count of this clone. CDR3 sequence: CASSLGTSALYEQYF. The DNA of the CDR3 is TGTGCCAGCAGCTTAGGGACTAGCGCACTCTACGAGCAGTACTTC. The chain couples TRBV7-2 to TRBJ2-7; 9 positions match TRBD2. Germline CDR1 and CDR2: SGHTA and FQGNSA. Trimming took 1 base from V and 3 from J; bases not matched to a gene: 4. The CDR3 has 15 residues.

The genes are TRBV5-6 and TRBJ1-3; D is uncertain. Germline CDR1 and CDR2: SGHDT and YYEEEE. V lost 0 bases to trimming and J lost 7 bases, with 17 bases between them. The CDR3 is made up of 16 amino acids. The CDR3 region has the DNA TGTGCCAGCAGCTTGGCGGGAATCGGCAGAGGGAACACCATATATTTT. The encoded protein is CASSLAGIGRGNTIYF.

The rearrangement uses TRBV6-1 and TRBJ2-3; 8 positions agree with TRBD1. CDR3 length: 18 residues. The V gene's germline CDR1 is MNHNS and CDR2 SASEGT. After removal of 2 bases from V and 0 bases from J, the junction contained 10 bases not matched to a gene. The CDR3, as DNA: TGTGCCAGCAGTGAAATTGGACAGGGCCACGGTAGCACAGATACGCAGTATTTT. Protein sequence: CASSEIGQGHGSTDTQYF.

V gene TRBV28 combines with J gene TRBJ1-6; 8 nucleotides agree with TRBD1. The germline gives CDR1 MDHEN, CDR2 SYDVKM. Germline trimming cut 5 bases from V and 6 bases from J; bases unmatched to any gene: 6. The CDR3 covers 15 residues. CDR3 residues: CASSGEDRVNSPLHF. The CDR3 DNA is TGTGCCAGCAGTGGGGAGGACAGGGTTAATTCACCCCTCCACTTT.

The V and J genes are TRBV20-1 and TRBJ2-7, with 7 positions matching TRBD2. The CDR3 extends over 11 amino acids. Germline CDR1 and CDR2: DFQATT and SNEGSKA (reference sequence). V shed 0 bases, J shed 11 bases, and the junction held 4 bases outside the gene matches. CDR3 nucleotides: TGCAGTGCTAGAGATCTTGGACTAGAGTACTTC. It is translated as CSARDLGLEYF.

The chain recombines TRBV19 with TRBJ1-4; TRBD1 aligns across 9 bases. Germline V lookup: CDR1 LNHDA, CDR2 SQIVND (reference sequence). Losses at the gene ends were 3 bases for V and 10 bases for J; bases not matched to a gene: 6. The CDR3 is 14 residues long. CDR3 coding DNA: TGTGCCAGTAGTATCCGGGACAGGGTCTCAAAACTGTTTTTT. This codes for CASSIRDRVSKLFF.

This chain uses TRBV11-2 with TRBJ2-5; 8 nucleotides align to TRBD1. Germline V CDR1 and CDR2: SGHAT, FQNNGV. The CDR3 consists of 17 residues. V was clipped by 5 bases and J by 2 bases; unmatched bases: 13. The chain's CDR3 is CASSPTGAGGTQETQYF. CDR3 in DNA: TGTGCCAGCAGCCCCACTGGGGCAGGGGGCACACAAGAGACCCAGTACTTC.

This clone was recorded once. The V gene is TRBV4-1, the J gene TRBJ2-7; no reliable D call. This CDR3 contains 13 residues. Germline CDR1 reads MGHRA; CDR2 reads YSYEKL. Between the trimmed V and J ends, which lost 0 bases and 3 bases, there was a span of 6 bases. The CDR3 DNA is TGCGCCAGCAGCCAAGATCGGAGCTACGAGCAGTACTTC. This encodes CASSQDRSYEQYF.